One sample yielded the 21 T cell receptor beta chains listed below, sequenced in a study of shared clonotypes between healthy human individuals. Selected positively for CCR7 and CD45RO-negative, naive CD8 cells excluded terminally differentiated effector memory CD45RA+ cells. Profiled with immunoSEQ multiplex PCR; TCRdb holds only in-frame clones, not every one. This repertoire shows nearly 2 million clones, roughly 95% found once; its top ten account for 1% to 1.5%. Sequencing input: naive CD8+ T cells sorted from blood. The receptors were sampled from a young man in good health.

The chain has TRBV10-1 and TRBJ2-3; 10 bases line up with TRBD2. CDR1 WNHNN and CDR2 SYGVQD come from the germline V gene (reference sequence). Trimming at V came to 3 bases and at J to 1 base, leaving 1 base not matched to a gene. The CDR3 spans 15 residues. Written as DNA, the CDR3 is TGCGCCAGCAGTGATGGACTAGCGGGCACAGATACGCAGTATTTT. It codes for CASSDGLAGTDTQYF.

J is TRBJ2-1 and V is TRBV29-1, with TRBD2 identical over 8 bases. The CDR3 runs to 15 residues. The germline CDR1 and CDR2 sequences are SQVTM and ANQGSEA. With 7 bases clipped from V and 4 bases from J, the junction kept 12 bases outside the gene matches. The CDR3 region is CSALGAGDPYNEQFF. The CDR3 bases are TGCAGCGCCCTAGGAGCGGGAGATCCGTACAATGAGCAGTTCTTC.

In regard to this clone: The identical CDR3 is also encoded by other nucleotide sequences in the sample. The chain employs TRBV27 and TRBJ2-7; 7 nucleotides match TRBD1. Per the germline V gene, CDR1 is MNHEY and CDR2 is SMNVEV (reference sequence). The CDR3 sequence is 14 residues long. Trimming removed 5 bases from V and 2 bases from J; junction bases left unmatched: 6. In nucleotides, the CDR3 is TGTGCCAGCAGTCCCCGGGACAGACCCTACGAGCAGTACTTC. It specifies CASSPRDRPYEQYF.

This chain joins TRBV7-9 and TRBJ1-1; D possibly corresponds to TRBD1 (6 bases). Per the germline V gene, CDR1 is SEHNR and CDR2 is FQNEAQ (reference sequence). The CDR3 is made up of 14 amino acids. V gave up 3 bases and J gave up 5 bases, with 13 bases separating them. The chain's CDR3 is CASSFIGGETEAFF. In DNA, the CDR3 is TGTGCCAGCAGCTTCATAGGGGGGGAAACTGAAGCTTTCTTT.

The chain is built from TRBV30 and TRBJ1-1, with unresolved D. CDR1 and CDR2 from the germline V gene are GTSNPN and SVGIG (reference sequence). The CDR3 loop spans 15 amino acids. V lost 2 bases, J lost 5 bases, and 18 bases lay in between. The CDR3, as DNA: TGTGCCTGGAGTCGTCCGACGGCAGTGAGGACTGAAGCTTTCTTT. Its protein product is CAWSRPTAVRTEAFF.

The chain uses TRBV5-6 and TRBJ1-2, with a possible D match to TRBD1 (5 bases). Germline CDR1 is SGHDT and CDR2 is YYEEEE. Trimming shortened V by 4 bases and J by 1 base, and 20 bases separated the two germline ends. This CDR3 region has 17 residues. The CDR3 coding sequence is TGTGCCAGCAGCCCGGACGGGACTGCCCTTGGTAACTATGGCTACACCTTC. Protein product: CASSPDGTALGNYGYTF.

This clone appeared a few times. The sample carries other DNA sequences with the same CDR3. The V and J genes are TRBV6-5 and TRBJ1-2; possibly TRBD1 for D (5 bases). Germline values: CDR1 MNHEY, CDR2 SVGAGI. Trimming stripped 0 bases from V and 5 bases from J, with 10 bases between. This CDR3 comprises 14 residues. This CDR3 reads CASSYSAGAYGYTF. The DNA for the CDR3 is TGTGCCAGCAGTTACTCCGCCGGGGCTTATGGCTACACCTTC.

The genes are TRBV19 and TRBJ1-2, with D possibly being TRBD1 (5 bases). The CDR3 totals 15 residues. Germline CDR1 reads LNHDA; CDR2 reads SQIVND (reference sequence). V lost 5 bases to trimming and J lost 8 bases, with 21 bases between them. CDR3 coding DNA: TGTGCCAGTAGTGACACTTTTCGCCAGGGAGAAGGCTACACCTTC. This sequence encodes CASSDTFRQGEGYTF.

The table lists this clone with a count of one. The chain employs TRBV4-1 and TRBJ2-7; 7 nucleotides line up with TRBD1. In germline, CDR1 is MGHRA, CDR2 YSYEKL. Trimming cost V 0 bases and J 3 bases; bases outside gene matches: 8. This CDR3 is built from 16 residues. The CDR3 loop reads CASSQDNEGTVYEQYF. CDR3 nucleotide sequence: TGCGCCAGCAGCCAAGATAATGAGGGGACAGTCTACGAGCAGTACTTC.

The CDR3 protein is CASSWTSDGAGELFF. CDR3 bases: TGTGCCAGCAGCTGGACTAGCGACGGGGCCGGGGAGCTGTTTTTT. The rearrangement uses TRBV27 and TRBJ2-2; TRBD2 matches at 9 bases. The V gene's germline CDR1 is MNHEY and CDR2 SMNVEV (reference sequence). J lost 6 bases, V lost 6 bases, and 8 bases had no gene match. The CDR3 is 15 residues long.

The chain combines TRBV4-1 with TRBJ2-1, with 10 bases identical to TRBD2. Unmatched junction bases numbered 5, after V lost 4 bases and J lost 5 bases. Germline-derived CDR1 and CDR2 are MGHRA and YSYEKL. The CDR3 length is 15 residues. This CDR3 is CASSRYLAGDNEQFF. CDR3 coding DNA: TGCGCCAGCAGCCGTTACCTAGCGGGAGACAATGAGCAGTTCTTC.

On this clone: This sample also contains other DNA sequences that code for the same CDR3. CDR3 region: CASSHGTGYEQYF. The DNA for the CDR3 is TGTGCCAGCAGCCACGGGACAGGGTACGAGCAGTACTTC. V and J are TRBV5-4 and TRBJ2-7; 9 nucleotides line up with TRBD1. Unmatched junction bases numbered 3, after V lost 4 bases and J lost 4 bases. CDR1 is SGHNT, CDR2 YYREEE, per germline (reference sequence). This CDR3 is 13 amino acids long.

The V and J genes are TRBV7-2 and TRBJ2-7; tentative D call: TRBD2 (6 bases). Deletions cut 1 base from V and 2 bases from J, with 12 bases between. The CDR3 sequence is 15 residues long. The germline V gene has CDR1 SGHTA and CDR2 FQGNSA. CDR3 sequence reads: CASSLVGGATYEQYF. CDR3 nucleotide sequence: TGTGCCAGCAGCTTAGTTGGCGGGGCGACCTACGAGCAGTACTTC.

CDR3 residues: CASSLPLRGGMNTEAFF. The CDR3 region has the DNA TGTGCCAGCAGCTTACCCCTCAGGGGAGGAATGAACACTGAAGCTTTCTTT. The chain links TRBV7-4 to TRBJ1-1, with a tentative D call TRBD1 (6 bases). This CDR3 is 17 amino acids long. V was shortened by 2 bases and J by 0 bases, with 16 bases between the two germline ends. Germline values: CDR1 SGHVT, CDR2 SQSDAQ.

This chain links TRBV4-1 with TRBJ2-7, with D tentatively TRBD1 (6 bases). CDR1 and CDR2 from the germline V gene are MGHRA and YSYEKL. Trimming removed 1 base from V and 5 bases from J, with 12 bases in between. The length of the CDR3 is 14 residues. DNA of the CDR3: TGCGCCAGCAGCCAAGGGCAGGGGCTCAACGAGCAGTACTTC. It encodes CASSQGQGLNEQYF.

The genes are TRBV7-9 and TRBJ2-1; D call uncertain. In germline, CDR1 is SEHNR, CDR2 FQNEAQ (reference sequence). Trimming removed 7 bases from V and 0 bases from J, with 10 bases in between. The CDR3 spans 14 residues. The CDR3 region has the DNA TGTGCCAGCATCAGAGCGAGCTCCTACAATGAGCAGTTCTTC. Protein sequence: CASIRASSYNEQFF.

This chain connects TRBV5-4 to TRBJ2-7; a weak D match, TRBD2 (6 bases). Trimming left V 4 bases short and J 4 bases short, with 15 bases between. CDR3 size: 14 residues. From germline, CDR1 is SGHNT and CDR2 YYREEE (reference sequence). CDR3 DNA: TGTGCCAGCAGCCAATCCGGGACTTTGTACGAGCAGTACTTC. Its translation: CASSQSGTLYEQYF.

The V and J genes are TRBV4-1 and TRBJ1-1; no clear D. Germline assignment: CDR1 MGHRA and CDR2 YSYEKL. Trimming stripped 4 bases from V and 0 bases from J, with 12 bases between. The CDR3 contains 15 residues. CDR3 amino acids: CASSPRVSMNTEAFF. CDR3 coding DNA: TGCGCCAGCAGCCCCCGGGTTTCTATGAACACTGAAGCTTTCTTT.

The J gene is TRBJ2-7, the V gene TRBV2; 7 nucleotides match TRBD1. CDR3 size: 15 residues. With 2 bases clipped from V and 0 bases from J, the junction kept 4 bases outside the gene matches. Germline V gives CDR1 SNHLY, CDR2 FYNNEI. This CDR3 is CASSERTGASYEQYF. Written as DNA, the CDR3 is TGTGCCAGCAGTGAAAGAACAGGGGCCTCCTACGAGCAGTACTTC.

This clone was observed once. The genes are TRBV30 and TRBJ2-1; the D is unclear. Germline CDR1 GTSNPN, CDR2 SVGIG (reference sequence). With 4 bases removed from V and 14 bases from J, the gap between germline ends came to 18 bases. The CDR3 loop spans 12 amino acids. CDR3 DNA sequence: TGTGCCTGGACCCTCGCCGACTCCCTAAAGTTCTTC. Translating it yields CAWTLADSLKFF.

The chain employs TRBV13 and TRBJ2-2, with D unresolved. The CDR3 length is 12 residues. Trimming pared 5 bases from V and 6 bases from J, leaving 7 bases between. Per the germline V gene, CDR1 is PRHDT and CDR2 is FYEKMQ (reference sequence). The CDR3, as DNA: TGTGCCAGCAGCATAGCTCCCGGGGAGCTGTTTTTT. Protein product: CASSIAPGELFF.